The 25 T cell receptor beta chains listed next were all sequenced from one sample in a study of cytomegalovirus exposure and HLA in healthy donors. The PCR employed 60 Vbeta primers together with 13 Jbeta primers. Sequencing used immunoSEQ multiplex PCR; TCRdb keeps in-frame clones, though not all of them. The repertoire has approximately 150,000 clones, roughly nine tenths of them found once; the top ten carry 0.85% to 1%. The sequenced sample was PBMCs. The receptors come from a woman aged 25 to 39 in good health and CMV-seronegative.

As regards this clone: An end of the junction differs from the germline gene, which may be a read error. V gene TRBV7-2 combines with J gene TRBJ1-2; D remains unclear. CDR1 is SGHTA and CDR2 is FQGNSA in the germline V gene. The CDR3 loop spans 14 amino acids. Written as DNA, the CDR3 is TGTGCCAGCAGCTTAGTGGCAGAAAACTATGGCCACACCTTC. Translated: CASSLVAENYGHTF.

This chain links TRBV7-9 with TRBJ1-1; 8 bases are a match to TRBD1. CDR3 size: 12 residues. Unmatched junction bases numbered 3, after V lost 6 bases and J lost 6 bases. Per germline, CDR1 SEHNR and CDR2 FQNEAQ (reference sequence). The CDR3 DNA sequence: TGTGCCAGCAGAACGGACAGGGCTGAAGCTTTCTTT. Residues: CASRTDRAEAFF.

CDR3 sequence reads: CASSYPGQGYEQYF. The CDR3 DNA reads TGTGCCAGCAGCTACCCCGGACAGGGCTACGAGCAGTACTTC. This chain joins TRBV5-5 and TRBJ2-7; the match to TRBD1 covers 8 bases. The CDR3 runs to 14 residues. Per germline, CDR1 SGHKS and CDR2 YYEKEE (reference sequence). The junction had 5 bases not matched to a gene; V was cut back by 3 bases and J by 3 bases.

The V call is TRBV28, the J call TRBJ1-5, with D perhaps matching TRBD1 (6 bases). Germline V lookup: CDR1 MDHEN, CDR2 SYDVKM. The CDR3 is 12 amino acids. The CDR3 loop is CGTGYSNQPQHF. In DNA form, the CDR3 reads TGTGGCACAGGGTATAGCAATCAGCCCCAGCATTTT.

The rearrangement links TRBV6-1 to TRBJ2-5; D unresolved. The assigned J gene may be wrong: the sequence end matches TRBJ2-7 better. This CDR3 contains 14 residues. Germline CDR1 is MNHNS and CDR2 is SASEGT. For the CDR3, the DNA is TGTGCCAGCAGCCCAGGTGGCAGTCCCTACGAGCAGTACTTC. It is translated as CASSPGGSPYEQYF.

The chain has TRBV27 and TRBJ1-5; a weak D match, TRBD1 (5 bases). The CDR3 is made up of 13 amino acids. V was shortened by 2 bases and J by 7 bases, with 9 bases between the two germline ends. Germline loops: CDR1 MNHEY, CDR2 SMNVEV (reference sequence). CDR3 bases: TGTGCCAGCAGTTTAGGGGCCATCCAGCCCCAGCATTTT. Encoded protein: CASSLGAIQPQHF.

The rearrangement links TRBV14 to TRBJ1-2, with D unclear. The CDR3 contains 16 residues. The V end was cut by 4 bases, the J end by 2 bases, with 17 bases between. Germline V lookup: CDR1 SGHDN, CDR2 FVKESK. The CDR3 coding sequence is TGTGCCAGCAGCCCCTCAAGAACCGGGAAGAACTATGGCTACACCTTC. Translation: CASSPSRTGKNYGYTF. Together with reference TRBV14 and TRBJ1-2, the CDR3 gives the full variable domain: EAGVTQFPSHSVIEKGQTVTLRCDPISGHDNLYWYRRVMGKEIKFLLHFVKESKQDESGMPNNRFLAERTGGTYSTLKVQPAELEDSGVYFCASSPSRTGKNYGYTFGSGTRLTVV.

The V gene is TRBV27, the J gene TRBJ2-5; D remains ambiguous. Looked up from germline, CDR1 is MNHEY and CDR2 is SMNVEV (reference sequence). The CDR3 sequence is 13 residues long. V lost 2 bases to trimming and J lost 3 bases, with 7 bases between them. CDR3 nucleotides: TGTGCCAGCAGTTTAGGGCCTGAAGAGACCCAGTACTTC. Amino acid sequence: CASSLGPEETQYF.

V usage is TRBV7-2 and J usage is TRBJ2-1, with 14 nucleotides matching TRBD2. The V gene end was trimmed by 5 bases and the J gene end by 7 bases; junction bases not matched to a gene: 4. CDR1 and CDR2 from the germline V gene are SGHTA and FQGNSA. The CDR3 totals 15 residues. Here the CDR3 DNA reads TGTGCCAGCAGCCCCGGACTAGCGGGGGGAAATGAGCAGTTCTTC. Amino acids: CASSPGLAGGNEQFF.

The V call is TRBV9, the J call TRBJ1-4; no definite D call. In germline, CDR1 is SGDLS, CDR2 YYNGEE. The CDR3 has 16 amino acids. Between the trimmed V and J ends, which lost 4 bases and 0 bases, there was a span of 13 bases. CDR3 in amino acids: CASSRSWATTNEKLFF. The CDR3 DNA reads TGTGCCAGCAGCCGTAGTTGGGCGACAACTAATGAAAAACTGTTTTTT.

This clone has just one count. The gene calls are TRBV29-1 and TRBJ1-2; a possible D gene is TRBD1 (6 bases). The V and J ends lost 4 bases and 8 bases respectively, with 26 bases between them. The germline V gene encodes CDR1 SQVTM and CDR2 ANQGSEA. The CDR3 has 16 residues. The DNA of the CDR3 is TGCAGCGTTGTGGGGGGGGCGGGATTGGGATCACGGGGCTACACCTTC. It yields the protein CSVVGGAGLGSRGYTF.

V is TRBV6-5 and J is TRBJ2-2, with D possibly being TRBD1 (6 bases). CDR1 and CDR2 (germline): MNHEY, SVGAGI. The CDR3 is 13 amino acids. The V and J ends lost 5 bases and 8 bases respectively, with 12 bases between them. CDR3 coding DNA: TGTGCCAGCAGTAGCACAGGGTTGGGGGAGCTGTTTTTT. Translating gives CASSSTGLGELFF.

This clone was seen a handful of times. The CDR3 loop reads CASRRDSLNTEAFF. The CDR3 coding sequence is TGTGCCAGTAGACGGGACTCCCTGAACACTGAAGCTTTCTTT. The chain carries TRBV19 and TRBJ1-1; possible D gene TRBD1, 5 bases. Trimming removed 6 bases from V and 0 bases from J, with 11 bases in between. CDR1 LNHDA and CDR2 SQIVND come from the germline V gene (reference sequence). CDR3 length: 14 amino acids.

This sequence joins TRBV7-2 and TRBJ2-5; possible D gene TRBD2, 6 bases. The V gene's germline CDR1 is SGHTA and CDR2 FQGNSA. V lost 4 bases to trimming and J lost 0 bases, with 15 bases between them. The CDR3 sequence is 16 residues long. The CDR3 is CASSYTFWRDQETQYF. The CDR3 nucleotides are TGTGCCAGCAGCTATACCTTTTGGAGGGACCAAGAGACCCAGTACTTC. The full variable domain, with the rest looked up from reference TRBV7-2 and TRBJ2-5, is GAGVSQSPSNKVTEKGKDVELRCDPISGHTALYWYRQSLGQGLEFLIYFQGNSAPDKSGLPSDRFSAERTGGSVSTLTIQRTQQEDSAVYLCASSYTFWRDQETQYFGPGTRLLVL.

This clone was found once. V gene TRBV27 combines with J gene TRBJ2-3; tentative D call: TRBD2 (6 bases). From germline, CDR1 is MNHEY and CDR2 SMNVEV (reference sequence). With 4 bases removed from V and 2 bases from J, the gap between germline ends came to 10 bases. This CDR3 spans 14 amino acids. The CDR3 sequence is CASSSGTLTDTQYF. The CDR3 DNA is TGTGCCAGCAGTTCCGGGACTCTCACAGATACGCAGTATTTT.

This chain links TRBV19 with TRBJ1-2, with D tentatively TRBD1 (6 bases). The CDR3 is made up of 13 amino acids. The germline V gene has CDR1 LNHDA and CDR2 SQIVND (reference sequence). V was clipped by 6 bases and J by 7 bases, with 15 bases between them. As DNA, the CDR3 is TGTGCCAGTAGGGAGGGGGGGAACGCTGGCTACACCTTC. It translates to CASREGGNAGYTF.

The chain is built from TRBV5-8 and TRBJ2-7; 11 nucleotides line up with TRBD2. Germline V gene lookup returns CDR1 SGHTS and CDR2 YDEGEE. The CDR3 covers 18 residues. V was pared by 4 bases and J by 2 bases, with 14 bases of the junction left unmatched. This chain's CDR3 is CASSPRGSGGARPYEQYF. DNA of the CDR3: TGTGCCAGCAGCCCCCGGGGTAGCGGGGGGGCCCGACCCTACGAGCAGTACTTC.

The rearrangement joins TRBV11-2 to TRBJ2-3; no clear D. V dropped 5 bases and J dropped 0 bases, with 12 bases sitting between them. The CDR3 has 15 amino acids. The V gene's germline CDR1 is SGHAT and CDR2 FQNNGV. CDR3 sequence: CASSPRPRSTDTQYF. In DNA form, the CDR3 reads TGTGCCAGCAGCCCGCGGCCCCGAAGCACAGATACGCAGTATTTT. The full variable domain, rest sourced from reference TRBV11-2 and TRBJ2-3, is EAGVAQSPRYKIIEKRQSVAFWCNPISGHATLYWYQQILGQGPKLLIQFQNNGVVDDSQLPKDRFSAERLKGVDSTLKIQPAKLEDSAVYLCASSPRPRSTDTQYFGPGTRLTVL.

V gene TRBV28 combines with J gene TRBJ2-7, with TRBD1 identical over 10 bases. Germline CDR1 and CDR2: MDHEN and SYDVKM. The CDR3 has 15 residues. The junction had 6 bases not matched to a gene; V was cut back by 4 bases and J by 3 bases. CDR3 nucleotides: TGTGCCAGCAGTTCCTCCGGGACAGGGGTCTACGAGCAGTACTTC. This gives the protein CASSSSGTGVYEQYF.

This clone turned up a few times. J is TRBJ1-4 and V is TRBV4-3; no clear D. Trimming stripped 0 bases from V and 0 bases from J, with 8 bases between. This CDR3 has 16 amino acids. CDR1 is LGHNA, CDR2 YSLEER, per germline. The CDR3 protein is CASSQDHRSTNEKLFF. The DNA of the CDR3 is TGCGCCAGCAGCCAAGATCATCGGTCAACTAATGAAAAACTGTTTTTT.

CDR3 loop: CASSFLDRVSTGELFF. The DNA of the CDR3 is TGTGCCAGCAGTTTCCTGGACAGGGTGAGCACCGGGGAGCTGTTTTTT. The chain is built from TRBV28 and TRBJ2-2; the match to TRBD1 covers 8 bases. The CDR3 extends over 16 amino acids. With V trimmed by 3 bases and J by 4 bases, 7 bases remained unmatched. Germline V gene lookup returns CDR1 MDHEN and CDR2 SYDVKM.

The chain employs TRBV4-1 and TRBJ2-1; 12 nucleotides line up with TRBD2. The CDR3 spans 20 residues. Germline CDR1 MGHRA, CDR2 YSYEKL. V gave up 4 bases and J gave up 0 bases; unmatched junction bases: 13. This CDR3 reads CASSPRYGTSGLSSYNEQFF. CDR3 in DNA: TGCGCCAGCAGCCCGCGATACGGGACTAGCGGGCTAAGCTCCTACAATGAGCAGTTCTTC.

In this sample, this clone turned up a few times. The V and J genes are TRBV2 and TRBJ1-4, with a possible D match to TRBD1 (6 bases). The length of the CDR3 is 15 residues. Germline lookup yields CDR1 SNHLY and CDR2 FYNNEI. V was pared by 3 bases and J by 8 bases, with 16 bases between. CDR3 bases: TGTGCCAGCAGTGAGCTTTACAGGGCTGGGGAAAAACTGTTTTTT. Protein: CASSELYRAGEKLFF. Full variable domain (outside the CDR3, taken from reference TRBV2 and TRBJ1-4): EPEVTQTPSHQVTQMGQEVILRCVPISNHLYFYWYRQILGQKVEFLVSFYNNEISEKSEIFDDQFSVERPDGSNFTLKIRSTKLEDSAMYFCASSELYRAGEKLFFGSGTQLSVL.

The chain's CDR3 is CASSLAGAPYGYTF. The CDR3 DNA reads TGTGCCAGCAGCTTAGCGGGGGCACCCTATGGCTACACCTTC. The rearrangement uses TRBV7-9 and TRBJ1-2, with a tentative D call TRBD1 (6 bases). V was pared by 0 bases and J by 4 bases, with 9 bases between. Germline V gene data show CDR1 as SEHNR and CDR2 as FQNEAQ (reference sequence). The length of the CDR3 is 14 residues.

The rearrangement joins TRBV5-1 to TRBJ2-5; 11 bases line up with TRBD1. The J call is uncertain, as TRBJ2-7 better fits the DNA end. The V gene's germline CDR1 is SGHRS and CDR2 YFSETQ. This CDR3 is built from 14 residues. CDR3 sequence: CASSSGQGDSEQYF. The CDR3 DNA reads as TGCGCCAGCAGCTCGGGACAGGGGGACTCCGAGCAGTACTTC.